These T cell receptor beta chains were read from a single sample in a study of OX40 agonist ivuxolimab in advanced cancers. Repertoires were generated with immunoSEQ multiplex PCR, while TCRdb's copy carries only in-frame clones and drops some. The sample has tens of thousands of clones, over 80% seen once. The specimen comprised CD4+ or CD8+ T cells sorted from blood, sampled in a trial of the OX40 agonist ivuxolimab. These receptors came from an adult with an advanced solid tumor such as melanoma, head and neck, liver or kidney cancer. CDR3s include the opening cysteine and the closing phenylalanine or tryptophan. Each record gives: CDR3 protein, CDR3 DNA, D gene, CDR3 length, J gene, clone size, V gene. A D gene is named only where the DNA matches it firmly. Size is omitted from some rows. Given values are once, few, many or a class for expanded clones.

CDR3aa: CASSSGPEVDTQYF; CDR3nt: TGTGCCAGCAGTTCAGGCCCCGAGGTAGATACGCAGTATTTT; d_gene: NA; len: 14; j_gene: TRBJ2-3; abundance: NA; v_gene: TRBV7-8
CDR3aa: CASTRGQGRNYEQYF; CDR3nt: TGTGCCAGTACCCGTGGACAGGGTCGAAACTACGAGCAGTACTTC; d_gene: TRBD1; len: 15; j_gene: TRBJ2-7; abundance: NA; v_gene: TRBV19
CDR3aa: CASSQARFNYGYTF; CDR3nt: TGTGCCAGCAGCCAGGCTCGGTTCAACTATGGCTACACCTTC; d_gene: NA; len: 14; j_gene: TRBJ1-2; abundance: NA; v_gene: TRBV14
CDR3aa: CASSFTSGGNEQFF; CDR3nt: TGTGCCAGCAGCTTTACTAGCGGAGGAAATGAGCAGTTCTTC; d_gene: TRBD2; len: 14; j_gene: TRBJ2-1; abundance: NA; v_gene: TRBV7-6
CDR3aa: CASLGGGQETQYF; CDR3nt: TGCGCCAGCCTCGGGGGGGGACAGGAGACCCAGTACTTC; d_gene: NA; len: 13; j_gene: TRBJ2-5; abundance: NA; v_gene: TRBV10-2
CDR3aa: CASRHSGGAKGYTF; CDR3nt: TGTGCCAGTAGACATTCGGGGGGCGCAAAGGGCTACACCTTC; d_gene: NA; len: 14; j_gene: TRBJ1-2; abundance: NA; v_gene: TRBV19
CDR3aa: CASSLVKSLGLAGGYNEQFF; CDR3nt: TGTGCCAGCAGCTTGGTAAAATCGCTGGGACTAGCGGGAGGCTACAATGAGCAGTTCTTC; d_gene: TRBD2; len: 20; j_gene: TRBJ2-1; abundance: NA; v_gene: TRBV5-8
CDR3aa: CASSWEGGAHTEAFF; CDR3nt: TGTGCCAGCAGTTGGGAGGGAGGGGCCCACACTGAAGCTTTCTTT; d_gene: NA; len: 15; j_gene: TRBJ1-1; abundance: NA; v_gene: TRBV6-6
CDR3aa: CASSIRDRALYGYTF; CDR3nt: TGTGCCAGCAGCATACGGGACCGAGCTCTGTATGGCTACACCTTC; d_gene: NA; len: 15; j_gene: TRBJ1-2; abundance: NA; v_gene: TRBV7-2
CDR3aa: CASRAPIAPYEQYF; CDR3nt: TGTGCCAGCAGAGCCCCGATCGCACCCTACGAGCAGTACTTC; d_gene: NA; len: 14; j_gene: TRBJ2-7; abundance: NA; v_gene: TRBV6-5
CDR3aa: CASGGQGSIEQYF; CDR3nt: TGTGCCAGCGGTGGACAGGGGTCGATAGAGCAGTACTTC; d_gene: TRBD1; len: 13; j_gene: TRBJ2-5; abundance: NA; v_gene: TRBV19
CDR3aa: CASSLRTGETEQYF; CDR3nt: TGTGCCAGCAGCCTCAGGACAGGGGAGACCGAGCAGTACTTC; d_gene: TRBD1; len: 14; j_gene: TRBJ2-7; abundance: NA; v_gene: TRBV11-1
CDR3aa: CASSYGPRETQYF; CDR3nt: TGTGCCAGCAGCTACGGGCCGAGAGAGACCCAGTACTTC; d_gene: NA; len: 13; j_gene: TRBJ2-5; abundance: once; v_gene: TRBV7-2
CDR3aa: CASSRGQGAHEQYF; CDR3nt: TGTGCCAGCAGTAGGGGACAGGGGGCCCACGAGCAGTACTTC; d_gene: TRBD1; len: 14; j_gene: TRBJ2-7; abundance: NA; v_gene: TRBV27
CDR3aa: CAIRRGLNEKLFF; CDR3nt: TGTGCCATCAGGAGGGGGCTAAATGAAAAACTGTTTTTT; d_gene: TRBD1; len: 13; j_gene: TRBJ1-4; abundance: few; v_gene: TRBV10-3
CDR3aa: CAISPVRDEQYF; CDR3nt: TGTGCCATCAGTCCGGTGCGGGACGAGCAGTACTTC; d_gene: NA; len: 12; j_gene: TRBJ2-7; abundance: NA; v_gene: TRBV10-3
CDR3aa: CAWSPPRTGNTEAFF; CDR3nt: TGTGCCTGGAGTCCCCCTCGGACGGGGAACACTGAAGCTTTCTTT; d_gene: NA; len: 15; j_gene: TRBJ1-1; abundance: NA; v_gene: TRBV30
CDR3aa: CASSQRLGGNQPQHF; CDR3nt: TGTGCCAGCAGCCAGCGCTTAGGTGGCAATCAGCCCCAGCATTTT; d_gene: NA; len: 15; j_gene: TRBJ1-5; abundance: NA; v_gene: TRBV2
CDR3aa: CSVLLPAQGWGSRYEQFF; CDR3nt: TGCAGCGTTTTACTCCCGGCACAGGGTTGGGGATCGAGATATGAGCAGTTCTTC; d_gene: NA; len: 18; j_gene: TRBJ2-1; abundance: few; v_gene: TRBV29-1
CDR3aa: CALQGSHNQPQHF; CDR3nt: TGTGCCCTACAGGGCAGCCATAATCAGCCCCAGCATTTT; d_gene: NA; len: 13; j_gene: TRBJ1-5; abundance: NA; v_gene: TRBV30
CDR3aa: CASRRVGLNTEAFF; CDR3nt: TGTGCCAGCAGGAGAGTGGGTCTTAACACTGAAGCTTTCTTT; d_gene: NA; len: 14; j_gene: TRBJ1-1; abundance: NA; v_gene: TRBV6-1
CDR3aa: CASSLRDSSAEQYF; CDR3nt: TGTGCCAGCTCTCTCCGGGACTCCTCAGCCGAGCAGTACTTC; d_gene: NA; len: 14; j_gene: TRBJ2-7; abundance: NA; v_gene: TRBV18
CDR3aa: CASSSLAGASDTQYF; CDR3nt: TGTGCCAGCAGCTCACTAGCGGGGGCATCAGATACGCAGTATTTT; d_gene: TRBD2; len: 15; j_gene: TRBJ2-3; abundance: NA; v_gene: TRBV11-2
CDR3aa: CASSSNKELAKNIQYF; CDR3nt: TGTGCCAGCAGTTCAAATAAGGAATTAGCCAAAAACATTCAGTACTTC; d_gene: NA; len: 16; j_gene: TRBJ2-4; abundance: NA; v_gene: TRBV7-9
CDR3aa: CASSVSSGVGDTQYF; CDR3nt: TGTGCCAGCAGTGTGTCTAGCGGGGTGGGGGATACGCAGTATTTT; d_gene: TRBD2; len: 15; j_gene: TRBJ2-3; abundance: NA; v_gene: TRBV2
CDR3aa: CASSSRGSGRRNEQFF; CDR3nt: TGTGCCAGCAGTTCCAGGGGTAGCGGGAGGAGGAATGAGCAGTTCTTC; d_gene: TRBD2; len: 16; j_gene: TRBJ2-1; abundance: NA; v_gene: TRBV6-5
CDR3aa: CASSLDQTPNEKLFF; CDR3nt: TGTGCCAGCAGCTTGGACCAGACCCCTAATGAAAAACTGTTTTTT; d_gene: NA; len: 15; j_gene: TRBJ1-4; abundance: NA; v_gene: TRBV5-4
CDR3aa: CASSVVDTDTQYF; CDR3nt: TGTGCCAGCAGCGTAGTAGACACAGATACGCAGTATTTT; d_gene: NA; len: 13; j_gene: TRBJ2-3; abundance: NA; v_gene: TRBV9
CDR3aa: CASGDYEQYF; CDR3nt: TGTGCCAGCGGGGACTACGAGCAGTACTTC; d_gene: NA; len: 10; j_gene: TRBJ2-7; abundance: once; v_gene: TRBV5-6
CDR3aa: CSAVFNEQFF; CDR3nt: TGCAGTGCCGTGTTCAATGAGCAGTTCTTC; d_gene: NA; len: 10; j_gene: TRBJ2-1; abundance: NA; v_gene: TRBV20-1
CDR3aa: CASSLEGAREKLFF; CDR3nt: TGCGCCAGCAGCTTGGAAGGGGCCAGGGAAAAACTGTTTTTT; d_gene: NA; len: 14; j_gene: TRBJ1-4; abundance: NA; v_gene: TRBV5-1
CDR3aa: CASSYSEGMNTEAFF; CDR3nt: TGTGCCAGCAGTTATTCGGAGGGGATGAACACTGAAGCTTTCTTT; d_gene: NA; len: 15; j_gene: TRBJ1-1; abundance: NA; v_gene: TRBV6-6
CDR3aa: CASSIRTSASYNEQFF; CDR3nt: TGTGCCAGTAGTATACGGACTAGCGCCTCCTACAATGAGCAGTTCTTC; d_gene: TRBD2; len: 16; j_gene: TRBJ2-1; abundance: NA; v_gene: TRBV19
CDR3aa: CASSTLGQSYEQYF; CDR3nt: TGTGCCAGCAGTACCCTGGGACAGTCCTACGAGCAGTACTTC; d_gene: TRBD1; len: 14; j_gene: TRBJ2-7; abundance: NA; v_gene: TRBV28
CDR3aa: CASRDPGANLEQYF; CDR3nt: TGTGCCAGCAGGGACCCGGGCGCAAACCTCGAGCAGTACTTC; d_gene: NA; len: 14; j_gene: TRBJ2-7; abundance: NA; v_gene: TRBV7-9
CDR3aa: CASSYSSPLYGGLFF; CDR3nt: TGTGCCAGCAGTTACTCGAGCCCCCTCTATGGAGGACTGTTTTTT; d_gene: NA; len: 15; j_gene: TRBJ1-4; abundance: once; v_gene: TRBV6-5
CDR3aa: CASSPGGGGSGAYEQYF; CDR3nt: TGCGCCAGCAGCCCCGGCGGGGGGGGTAGCGGGGCGTACGAGCAGTACTTC; d_gene: TRBD2; len: 17; j_gene: TRBJ2-7; abundance: NA; v_gene: TRBV5-1
CDR3aa: CASSIRSRDKTNYGYTF; CDR3nt: TGTGCCAGTAGTATCCGTAGCCGGGACAAGACTAACTATGGCTACACCTTC; d_gene: NA; len: 17; j_gene: TRBJ1-2; abundance: NA; v_gene: TRBV19
CDR3aa: CASSLGTMGNQPQHF; CDR3nt: TGTGCCAGCAGCTTAGGGACAATGGGCAATCAGCCCCAGCATTTT; d_gene: NA; len: 15; j_gene: TRBJ1-5; abundance: NA; v_gene: TRBV7-8
CDR3aa: CASSSLDGDEQYF; CDR3nt: TGTGCCAGCAGCTCCCTGGACGGGGACGAGCAGTACTTC; d_gene: NA; len: 13; j_gene: TRBJ2-7; abundance: NA; v_gene: TRBV7-9
CDR3aa: CASSLLGDTQYF; CDR3nt: TGCGCCAGCAGCTTGCTGGGGGATACGCAGTATTTT; d_gene: NA; len: 12; j_gene: TRBJ2-3; abundance: NA; v_gene: TRBV5-1
CDR3aa: CASTEGVWQIPSSYNEQFF; CDR3nt: TGTGCCAGCACCGAGGGGGTATGGCAGATTCCGAGCTCCTACAATGAGCAGTTCTTC; d_gene: NA; len: 19; j_gene: TRBJ2-1; abundance: NA; v_gene: TRBV21-1
CDR3aa: CASREESPLHF; CDR3nt: TGTGCCAGCAGGGAGGAGTCACCCCTCCACTTT; d_gene: NA; len: 11; j_gene: TRBJ1-6; abundance: few; v_gene: TRBV6-1
CDR3aa: CASTRNDRSSGANVLTF; CDR3nt: TGTGCCAGTACCAGGAACGACAGATCCTCTGGGGCCAACGTCCTGACTTTC; d_gene: NA; len: 17; j_gene: TRBJ2-6; abundance: NA; v_gene: TRBV19
CDR3aa: CASSGGQGGTYEQYF; CDR3nt: TGTGCCAGCAGTGGAGGACAGGGGGGCACCTACGAGCAGTACTTC; d_gene: TRBD1; len: 15; j_gene: TRBJ2-7; abundance: once; v_gene: TRBV6-6